Described below is a single T cell receptor beta chain sequence and its context. The germline gives CDR1 MDHEN, CDR2 SYDVKM. Trimming at V came to 4 bases and at J to 5 bases, leaving 4 bases not matched to a gene. The CDR3 is 14 residues long. This sample is drawn from a study of blood T cell repertoires in COVID-19. In the study overall: Whether acute or convalescent, the COVID-19 samples came from the United States, Italy and Spain. T cells, B-cell-depleted T cells, or PBMCs supplied cDNA or gDNA.

Per the original methods: Cell counts per sample came from amplifying reference gene primers. Sequenced by immunoSEQ multiplex PCR; TCRdb stores in-frame clones only, minus some. V and J calls and clone size follow that table, whereas D and trimming were derived from the DNA. The data show under 40,000 clones, just under 95% seen once. The V and J genes are TRBV28 and TRBJ2-1; the match to TRBD2 covers 8 bases. The sequencing input was peripheral blood. The origin of this receptor is a human donor with active COVID-19. The donor label of this sample is uncertain. The CDR3 protein is CASSSPSGHNEQFF. The CDR3 nucleotides are TGTGCCAGCAGTTCCCCTAGCGGGCACAATGAGCAGTTCTTC.